Described below is a single TCR beta chain sequence and its context. It has no known antigen specificity. The sample holds no much larger clone one base away, and base qualities are not on file. The CDR3 regions of human TCRbeta chains were analyzed by immunosequencing. The study's processing was this. Repertoire TCRs were matched against a reference library of SARS-CoV-2-specific TCRs generated with the MIRA antigen-specificity platform. Breadth was defined as the fraction of unique TCRs that were SARS-CoV-2-associated, and depth was defined as the fraction of total T cells that were SARS-CoV-2-associated. Using the MIRA data, each spike-specific TCR was assigned both to the spike region to which the TCR was reactive and to a CD4 or CD8 class. Log10-transformed breadth and depth values were compared by one-way ANOVA with Sidak's multiple comparisons tests. TCRdb re-hosts the immuneACCESS table, in-frame sequences only. Its copies lack some clones; in the studies checked, an unresolved V gene accounts for under half of them, and the cause for the rest is not known. The D gene and trimming were derived from the DNA, and the V and J assignments and clone size from that table. The sample table lists 95,000 to 100,000 clones, roughly 86% of them with a count of one. Clones ranked in the top ten supply more than 15% of the sample.

Per the publication, the time point label means: about 28 days (+/-7) after the second vaccine dose. AZD1222 recipients whose second dose came at about 4 weeks and those whose second dose came at about 12 weeks were combined into one group, since spike-specific TCR depth and breadth did not differ between the two schedules. The vaccinee samples were drawn from two UK trials, COV001 and COV002, one of which was a single-blind randomized controlled phase 2/3 trial testing AZD1222 (ChAdOx1 nCoV-19) in healthy adults. For TCRbeta chain sequencing, PBMC samples from trial participants were taken at day 0 and at day 28 after the second dose. This record belongs to a study of T cell responses to AZD1222 COVID-19 vaccine (TCRdb year 2021). Turning to the overall study: A total of just over 230 trial participants underwent TCR sequencing, of whom 200 to 220 had received two doses of AZD1222 and about 25 had received two doses of the MenACWY control vaccine. Trial participants were enrolled by age into 18-55, 56-69 and 70-plus year subgroups, with about 150, 28 and 57 TCR-sequenced participants respectively. The research as a whole found: After two AZD1222 doses, both the breadth and the depth of spike-specific TCRs were significantly higher than at day 0 and than in MenACWY recipients. Conclusions about previously exposed vaccinees are limited because only five or six AZD1222 recipients were SARS-CoV-2 seropositive at baseline. CD4 TCRs associated with the vaccine covered the entire spike protein, and the dominant responses were in regions 160-218 and 743-854. Because no samples from the day 14 peak response were available, repertoires could be characterized only after the peak T cell response. Most participants were white British and females outnumbered males, and the authors suggested that clonal diversity may have been underestimated. Nearly half of unique spike-specific TCRs reportedly recognized epitopes outside regions mutated in the B.1.351 and B.1.1.7 variants. In the small 56-69-year group, the increase in depth fell short of significance, most likely because of low power.

The CDR3 sequence holds 16 residues, the cysteine and phenylalanine included. Kept here is only the CDR3 DNA, which spans 48 bases and is read in frame from base 1. The germline V gene encodes CDR1 LNHDA and CDR2 SQIVND (reference sequence). V is pared back by 2 bases and J by 7 bases, with 20 bases lying between the germline termini. The chain is encoded by TRBV19 joined to TRBJ2-5, with TRBD1 tentatively as D gene (6 bases match). The sample consisted of peripheral blood, taken 28 days after the second AZD1222 dose. The sequence derives from an adult who received the AZD1222 COVID-19 vaccine. The sequenced DNA is TGTGCCAGTAGTATAAGTCAAGGGGCAGGGGTGGGGACCCAGTACTTC. It translates to CASSISQGAGVGTQYF.